This entry lists 20 T cell receptor beta chains sequenced from one sample in a study of CXCR3-negative and CXCR3-positive naive CD8 T cells. Through 5' RACE with UMI labels, the TRB cDNA libraries were prepared. TCRdb reprocessed the 5' RACE reads; each CDR3 protein has one entry and no DNA is given. The sample includes 3,900 or so distinct CDR3 sequences. Material: naive CXCR3- CD8+ T cells from blood. Subset given: CD45RO-CCR7+CD27+CD95- naive CD8+ T cells lacking CXCR3 (TNR3-). The receptor source for this set is a human donor in good health. Some clones in this sample may be carry-over from other donors' samples.

The chain couples TRBV7-9 to TRBJ2-4; TCRdb calls TRBD2, which cannot be checked without DNA. The CDR3 consists of 13 residues. The germline V gene encodes CDR1 SEHNR and CDR2 FQNEAQ (reference sequence). CDR3 protein: CASSLENGPKQYF.

By frequency, this clonotype registers medium-sized (0.01 to 0.1%). The chain is built from TRBV29-1 and TRBJ2-1; without DNA, the TCRdb call of TRBD2 cannot be checked. The germline V gene encodes CDR1 SQVTM and CDR2 ANQGSEA. CDR3 size: 14 residues. CDR3 residues: CSVHGRDANNEQFF.

The CDR3 is CSVEEKSGANVLPF. The rearrangement uses TRBV29-1 and TRBJ2-6. Germline V gene lookup returns CDR1 SQVTM and CDR2 ANQGSEA. The CDR3 length is 14 residues.

The chain joins TRBV29-1 to TRBJ1-2. Germline values: CDR1 SQVTM, CDR2 ANQGSEA. The CDR3 runs to 15 residues. CDR3 residues: CSVEDFSGQSSGYTF.

By frequency, this clonotype is medium-sized. The chain couples TRBV10-3 to TRBJ2-5; the TCRdb D gene call, TRBD1, has no DNA to confirm it. CDR3 size: 15 residues. Germline V gives CDR1 ENHRY, CDR2 SYGVKD. CDR3 sequence: CAISELKGAVETQYF.

This clonotype shows up as medium-sized (0.01 to 0.1%) by frequency. The rearrangement links TRBV29-1 to TRBJ2-7; TCRdb outputs TRBD2, but without DNA this stays unchecked. The CDR3 has 14 amino acids. Germline V gene sequence: CDR1 SQVTM, CDR2 ANQGSEA. The CDR3 reads CSVGETGSSYEQYF.

This clonotype is deemed medium-sized by its frequency. V is TRBV6-5 and J is TRBJ1-2. This CDR3 region has 13 residues. The V gene's germline CDR1 is MNHEY and CDR2 SVGAGI. The CDR3 sequence is CASSRDGSYGYTF.

By frequency, this clonotype registers medium-sized (0.01 to 0.1%). This chain links TRBV12-5 with TRBJ1-2; absent DNA, TCRdb's TRBD1 call cannot be checked. CDR3 length equals 12 residues. From germline, CDR1 is LGHNT and CDR2 FRNRAP. The CDR3 sequence is CASGTVYYGYTF.

V gene TRBV11-1 combines with J gene TRBJ1-5. Germline V gene data show CDR1 as SGHAT and CDR2 as FQDESV (reference sequence). This CDR3 comprises 12 residues. The CDR3 sequence: CASSHQDQPQHF.

This clonotype is classed as medium-sized by frequency. This rearrangement joins TRBV29-1 to TRBJ2-3; TCRdb picks TRBD1, but there is no DNA to check that call. In germline, CDR1 is SQVTM, CDR2 ANQGSEA. The CDR3 has 15 amino acids. The CDR3 is CSVESGQGATDTQYF.

The chain joins TRBV29-1 to TRBJ2-3; with no DNA, the TCRdb D assignment of TRBD2 cannot be verified. The length of the CDR3 is 16 residues. Germline V lookup: CDR1 SQVTM, CDR2 ANQGSEA. The CDR3 region is CSAVGLSGELTDTQYF.

This clonotype is labeled medium-sized based on frequency. This rearrangement joins TRBV15 to TRBJ1-1; the D call from TCRdb, TRBD1, cannot be confirmed without DNA. This CDR3 has 14 residues. The germline V gene encodes CDR1 LNHNV and CDR2 YYDKDF (reference sequence). CDR3 region: CATYSGSGNTEAFF.

This clonotype shows up as medium-sized by frequency. The gene calls are TRBV20-1 and TRBJ1-4; TCRdb outputs TRBD1, but without DNA this stays unchecked. The CDR3 consists of 15 residues. Germline-derived CDR1 and CDR2 are DFQATT and SNEGSKA (reference sequence). CDR3 residues: CSARGQGLPNEKLFF.

The V and J genes are TRBV5-4 and TRBJ2-3. The CDR3 length is 15 residues. Germline V gives CDR1 SGHNT, CDR2 YYREEE (reference sequence). The CDR3 loop is CASSLLAGSTDTQYF.

Measured by frequency, this clonotype is medium-sized. The gene calls are TRBV6-5 and TRBJ1-5. Germline CDR1 and CDR2: MNHEY and SVGAGI. CDR3 length: 15 amino acids. CDR3 protein: CASSYSIVGGQPQHF.

This clonotype counts as medium-sized (0.01 to 0.1%) by frequency. The CDR3 loop reads CASSQEPGQGIGIRRNEQFF. This sequence joins TRBV4-3 and TRBJ2-1; the TCRdb call, TRBD1, lacks DNA for checking. CDR1 is LGHNA and CDR2 is YSLEER in the germline V gene. The CDR3 length is 20 residues.

This clonotype ranks as medium-sized in terms of frequency. The gene calls are TRBV20-1 and TRBJ2-1; lacking DNA, the TRBD2 call made by TCRdb goes unchecked. The CDR3 length is 11 residues. CDR1 is DFQATT and CDR2 is SNEGSKA in the germline V gene (reference sequence). The CDR3 region is CSAPLAAEQFF.

The J gene is TRBJ2-1, the V gene TRBV6-5; the TCRdb D gene call, TRBD1, has no DNA to confirm it. The CDR3 covers 13 residues. Germline CDR1 and CDR2: MNHEY and SVGAGI. CDR3 region: CASSSVGGRGQFF.

This clonotype is called medium-sized (0.01 to 0.1%) based on its frequency. The gene calls are TRBV6-2 or TRBV6-3 and TRBJ2-7; the D gene TCRdb calls, TRBD1, cannot be checked with no DNA. The length of the CDR3 is 15 residues. CDR1 is MNHEY and CDR2 is SVGEGT in the germline V gene. This CDR3 is CASSSWGANSYEQYF.

This clonotype is called medium-sized based on its frequency. The chain recombines TRBV7-2 with TRBJ1-2; lacking DNA, the TRBD1 call made by TCRdb goes unchecked. The germline V gene encodes CDR1 SGHTA and CDR2 FQGNSA. CDR3 length equals 16 residues. The CDR3: CASSLSDRGQDYGYTF. The whole variable domain, filled in from reference TRBV7-2 and TRBJ1-2, reads GAGVSQSPSNKVTEKGKDVELRCDPISGHTALYWYRQSLGQGLEFLIYFQGNSAPDKSGLPSDRFSAERTGGSVSTLTIQRTQQEDSAVYLCASSLSDRGQDYGYTFGSGTRLTVV.